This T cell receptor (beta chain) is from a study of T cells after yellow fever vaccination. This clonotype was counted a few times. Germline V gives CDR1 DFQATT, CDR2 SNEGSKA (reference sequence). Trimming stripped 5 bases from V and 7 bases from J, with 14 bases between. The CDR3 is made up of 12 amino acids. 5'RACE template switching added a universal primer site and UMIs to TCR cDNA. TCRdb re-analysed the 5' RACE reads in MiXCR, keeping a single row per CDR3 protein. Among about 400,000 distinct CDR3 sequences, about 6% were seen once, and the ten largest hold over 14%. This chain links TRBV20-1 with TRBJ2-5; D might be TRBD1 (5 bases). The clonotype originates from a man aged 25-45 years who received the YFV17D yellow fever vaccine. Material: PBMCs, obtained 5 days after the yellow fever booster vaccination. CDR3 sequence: CSAPKGKGTQYF. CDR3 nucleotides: TGCAGTGCTCCGAAGGGGAAGGGGACCCAGTACTTC.